The 30 T cell receptor beta chains listed next were all sequenced from one sample in a study of blood T cell repertoires in COVID-19. Profiled with immunoSEQ multiplex PCR; TCRdb holds only in-frame clones, not every one. The sample contains 150,000 to 200,000 clones, about 86% of which appear only once. The sequenced material came from peripheral blood. Receptors originate from a woman aged 80 or over with acute or convalescent COVID-19.

The chain employs TRBV27 and TRBJ2-7; 10 bases match TRBD1. Losses at the gene ends were 6 bases for V and 2 bases for J; bases not matched to a gene: 7. Germline loops: CDR1 MNHEY, CDR2 SMNVEV (reference sequence). The CDR3 spans 15 residues. The CDR3 bases are TGTGCCAGCAGCCCTCCGGGACAGGGGCCCTACGAGCAGTACTTC. This gives the protein CASSPPGQGPYEQYF.

The genes are TRBV27 and TRBJ2-2, with D maybe TRBD1 (7 bases). Germline CDR1 MNHEY, CDR2 SMNVEV (reference sequence). This CDR3 contains 15 residues. The V gene lost 2 bases and the J gene lost 5 bases, with 12 bases spanning the gap. The CDR3: CASSLEGAGTGELFF. For the CDR3, the DNA is TGTGCCAGCAGTTTAGAGGGGGCGGGGACCGGGGAGCTGTTTTTT.

The chain combines TRBV20-1 with TRBJ2-1; possible D gene TRBD2, 5 bases. Per germline, CDR1 DFQATT and CDR2 SNEGSKA (reference sequence). Trimming removed 3 bases from V and 0 bases from J, with 15 bases in between. The CDR3 sequence is 16 residues long. Here the CDR3 DNA reads TGCAGTGCTAGTTTTAGCGCTCATAGCTCCTACAATGAGCAGTTCTTC. It translates to CSASFSAHSSYNEQFF.

The chain is built from TRBV14 and TRBJ1-2; 11 positions match TRBD1. The CDR3 has 15 amino acids. Looked up from germline, CDR1 is SGHDN and CDR2 is FVKESK. The V segment lost 4 bases and the J segment 4 bases; nucleotides outside the gene matches: 5. The CDR3 sequence is CASSLWTGGGYGYTF. In DNA form, the CDR3 reads TGTGCCAGCAGCCTGTGGACAGGGGGCGGCTATGGCTACACCTTC.

The V call is TRBV19, the J call TRBJ1-6, with 10 bases fitting TRBD1. CDR3 length: 18 amino acids. The junction had 6 bases not matched to a gene; V was cut back by 4 bases and J by 0 bases. Germline V gene lookup returns CDR1 LNHDA and CDR2 SQIVND (reference sequence). The CDR3 spells CASSTRDRGSSYNSPLHF. In nucleotides, the CDR3 is TGTGCCAGTAGTACCCGGGACAGGGGAAGCTCCTATAATTCACCCCTCCACTTT.

The V call is TRBV5-6, the J call TRBJ1-2; 10 bases align to TRBD1. The CDR3 has 16 amino acids. Unmatched junction bases numbered 4, after V lost 0 bases and J lost 2 bases. Per germline, CDR1 SGHDT and CDR2 YYEEEE. This CDR3 is CASSLGQGAVNYGYTF. In DNA, the CDR3 is TGTGCCAGCAGCTTGGGACAGGGGGCGGTAAACTATGGCTACACCTTC.

The chain recombines TRBV5-4 with TRBJ2-7; maybe TRBD1 (5 bases). CDR1 and CDR2 (germline): SGHNT, YYREEE (reference sequence). Trimming took 3 bases from V and 2 from J, leaving 12 bases between them. The CDR3 has 14 amino acids. CDR3 residues: CASSSTGLAYEQYF. The CDR3 DNA is TGTGCCAGCAGCTCCACAGGCCTAGCCTACGAGCAGTACTTC.

The chain is built from TRBV28 and TRBJ2-5; 8 nucleotides match TRBD2. The V segment lost 7 bases and the J segment 5 bases; nucleotides outside the gene matches: 6. CDR3 size: 13 residues. Germline CDR1 is MDHEN and CDR2 is SYDVKM. The DNA of the CDR3 is TGTGCCAGCAAAAAAGGCGGGGGGGAGACCCAGTACTTC. Translation gives CASKKGGGETQYF.

This clone was counted once. J is TRBJ2-7 and V is TRBV28; 8 nucleotides align to TRBD2. V gave up 6 bases and J gave up 1 base; unmatched junction bases: 8. The CDR3 is made up of 15 amino acids. CDR1 is MDHEN and CDR2 is SYDVKM in the germline V gene. The CDR3, as DNA: TGTGCCAGCAGCAGGACTAGCCTAGGGTCCTACGAGCAGTACTTC. Translated: CASSRTSLGSYEQYF.

The CDR3: CASSESGNSPLHF. In DNA form, the CDR3 reads TGCGCCAGCAGTGAATCAGGGAATTCACCCCTCCACTTT. The chain recombines TRBV10-2 with TRBJ1-6, with a weak D call TRBD1 (5 bases). The CDR3 has 13 amino acids. CDR1 is WSHSY, CDR2 SAAADI, per germline. V was cut by 3 bases and J by 7 bases, with 7 bases left in between.

As regards this clone: Other DNA sequences in this sample translate to the same CDR3. The chain joins TRBV15 to TRBJ1-2; the D gene is possibly TRBD1 (5 bases). This CDR3 has 13 residues. Germline CDR1 LNHNV, CDR2 YYDKDF (reference sequence). V lost 1 base and J lost 7, with 10 bases in between. As DNA, the CDR3 is TGTGCCACCAGCAGAGGCGGAAGGGGTGGCTACACCTTC. It encodes CATSRGGRGGYTF.

This clone was seen only once. The chain combines TRBV29-1 with TRBJ2-2; D is possibly TRBD1 (6 bases). CDR1 and CDR2 (germline): SQVTM, ANQGSEA. V dropped 4 bases and J dropped 3 bases, with 9 bases sitting between them. This CDR3 region has 13 residues. CDR3 region: CSVGGPHTGELFF. DNA for the CDR3: TGCAGCGTTGGGGGGCCCCACACCGGGGAGCTGTTTTTT.

The V gene is TRBV30, the J gene TRBJ1-4; D call uncertain. The germline V gene encodes CDR1 GTSNPN and CDR2 SVGIG (reference sequence). The V and J ends lost 2 bases and 8 bases respectively, with 12 bases between them. The CDR3 consists of 13 residues. This CDR3 reads CAWSIHFSEKLFF. In nucleotides, the CDR3 is TGTGCCTGGAGTATCCACTTTTCAGAAAAACTGTTTTTT.

The V call is TRBV11-2, the J call TRBJ2-7, with a possible D match to TRBD2 (6 bases). This CDR3 region has 14 residues. The germline gives CDR1 SGHAT, CDR2 FQNNGV. The germline V and J ends were trimmed by 2 bases and 3 bases, with 11 bases remaining between them. CDR3 residues: CASSLLAEIYEQYF. The CDR3 DNA sequence: TGTGCCAGCAGCTTATTAGCGGAGATCTACGAGCAGTACTTC.

The chain combines TRBV15 with TRBJ2-7; weak D call: TRBD2 (6 bases). The germline CDR1 and CDR2 sequences are LNHNV and YYDKDF (reference sequence). The length of the CDR3 is 16 residues. Trimming removed 5 bases from V and 1 base from J, with 18 bases in between. The CDR3 coding sequence is TGTGCCACCAGCCCAACGCTGGGAGGTGAGTCCTACGAGCAGTACTTC. This encodes CATSPTLGGESYEQYF. The complete variable domain, with remaining parts taken from reference TRBV15 and TRBJ2-7, reads DAMVIQNPRYQVTQFGKPVTLSCSQTLNHNVMYWYQQKSSQAPKLLFHYYDKDFNNEADTPDNFQSRRPNTSFCFLDIRSPGLGDTAMYLCATSPTLGGESYEQYFGPGTRLTVT.

V gene TRBV3-1 (or the pseudogene TRBV3-2) combines with J gene TRBJ2-3; 9 nucleotides align to TRBD2. The ends lost 6 bases at V and 0 bases at J; junction bases unmatched: 4. The CDR3 runs 15 residues. The germline gives CDR1 LGHDT, CDR2 YNNKEL (reference sequence). CDR3 amino acids: CASRRLAGSTDTQYF. CDR3 bases: TGTGCCAGCAGAAGGCTAGCGGGGAGCACAGATACGCAGTATTTT.

The table lists this clone with a few counts. The chain couples TRBV5-1 to TRBJ1-4; 7 bases fit TRBD1. The CDR3 extends over 15 amino acids. CDR1 SGHRS and CDR2 YFSETQ come from the germline V gene. V dropped 0 bases and J dropped 4; count of bases not matched to a gene: 3. Written as DNA, the CDR3 is TGCGCCAGCAGCTTGGAGGGGGCCGATAATGAAAAACTGTTTTTT. It is translated as CASSLEGADNEKLFF.

This clone has a handful of counts. The chain carries TRBV11-3 and TRBJ2-1; 8 positions match TRBD2. This CDR3 contains 17 residues. V lost 0 bases, J lost 2 bases, and 6 bases stayed unmatched. In germline, CDR1 is SGHNT, CDR2 YENEEA. CDR3 sequence (DNA): TGTGCCAGCAGCTTAGATGCGGGACTAGTTCCCTACAATGAGCAGTTCTTC. Translating gives CASSLDAGLVPYNEQFF.

This chain links TRBV6-5 with TRBJ1-2, with D maybe TRBD1 (5 bases). The ends were cut back, 6 bases at V and 3 bases at J, with 17 bases in the middle. The CDR3 is 15 residues long. Germline V gene data show CDR1 as MNHEY and CDR2 as SVGAGI. The chain's CDR3 is CASRVPNRLDYGYTF. In DNA form, the CDR3 reads TGTGCCAGCAGGGTACCTAACAGGTTGGACTATGGCTACACCTTC.

This sequence joins TRBV5-1 and TRBJ2-1; 7 nucleotides line up with TRBD2. CDR1 is SGHRS, CDR2 YFSETQ, per germline. The CDR3 runs 15 residues. V shed 0 bases and J 3 bases; nucleotides not matched to a gene: 3. CDR3 coding DNA: TGCGCCAGCAGCTTGGGGGACTACCTCTACAATGAGCAGTTCTTC. It is translated as CASSLGDYLYNEQFF.

This rearrangement joins TRBV4-1 to TRBJ1-1, with D perhaps TRBD1 (5 bases). This CDR3 region has 16 residues. Trimming removed 1 base from V and 4 bases from J, with 16 bases in between. Per the germline V gene, CDR1 is MGHRA and CDR2 is YSYEKL. The CDR3 spells CASSQVGGGGTTEAFF. CDR3 DNA: TGCGCCAGCAGCCAAGTCGGCGGGGGGGGGACCACTGAAGCTTTCTTT.

The chain recombines TRBV28 with TRBJ2-2; 7 bases fit TRBD2. The CDR3 runs 18 residues. Germline lookup yields CDR1 MDHEN and CDR2 SYDVKM. With 3 bases clipped from V and 0 bases from J, the junction kept 10 bases outside the gene matches. The CDR3 bases are TGTGCCAGCAGTTTCTTCGGTCGCGGGAGACCGAACACCGGGGAGCTGTTTTTT. It codes for CASSFFGRGRPNTGELFF.

This clone turned up a few times. This chain joins TRBV5-1 and TRBJ2-3; TRBD2 agrees at 14 bases. The CDR3 is 15 residues long. Germline V CDR1 and CDR2: SGHRS, YFSETQ. V lost 7 bases and J lost 5; bases outside the gene matches: 6. The DNA for the CDR3 is TGCGCCAGCCAGACTAGCGGGAGGGCCCAAGATACGCAGTATTTT. Translated: CASQTSGRAQDTQYF. The full variable domain, completed using reference TRBV5-1 and TRBJ2-3, is KAGVTQTPRYLIKTRGQQVTLSCSPISGHRSVSWYQQTPGQGLQFLFEYFSETQRNKGNFPGRFSGRQFSNSRSEMNVSTLELGDSALYLCASQTSGRAQDTQYFGPGTRLTVL.

The chain couples TRBV3-1 (or the pseudogene TRBV3-2) to TRBJ1-2, with 9 bases aligning to TRBD1. Germline V gene data show CDR1 as LGHDT and CDR2 as YNNKEL (reference sequence). The CDR3 runs to 14 residues. The V segment lost 6 bases and the J segment 5 bases; nucleotides outside the gene matches: 7. The CDR3 DNA reads TGTGCCAGCAGGAATACCGGGACAGGGTATGGCTACACCTTC. It translates to CASRNTGTGYGYTF.

This clone has more than one count but fewer than ten. V gene TRBV12-3 or TRBV12-4 combines with J gene TRBJ2-5; no clear D. V was clipped by 3 bases and J by 1 base, with 6 bases between them. The CDR3 runs to 13 residues. This CDR3 is CASSFRFQETQYF. CDR3 DNA sequence: TGTGCCAGCAGTTTCCGGTTCCAAGAGACCCAGTACTTC.

J is TRBJ1-1 and V is TRBV12-3 or TRBV12-4; TRBD1 might be the D (5 bases). CDR3 length: 13 amino acids. Trimming shortened V by 6 bases and J by 0 bases, and 8 bases separated the two germline ends. The CDR3 nucleotides are TGTGCCAGCAGGGTGACAGTGAACACTGAAGCTTTCTTT. Protein product: CASRVTVNTEAFF.

This chain's CDR3 is CASSDVSNYYEQYF. The CDR3 nucleotides are TGTGCCAGCAGTGACGTCTCTAACTACTACGAGCAGTACTTC. This chain joins TRBV6-4 and TRBJ2-7; D is unresolved. This CDR3 is built from 14 residues. The germline V gene has CDR1 MRHNA and CDR2 SNTAGT. V gave up 2 bases and J gave up 3 bases, with 11 bases separating them.

V and J are TRBV30 and TRBJ1-2, with D tentatively TRBD1 (6 bases). Germline CDR1 GTSNPN, CDR2 SVGIG (reference sequence). The V gene lost 0 bases and the J gene lost 11 bases, with 13 bases spanning the gap. The CDR3 totals 12 residues. This CDR3 reads CAWSVRGAGYTF. In nucleotides, the CDR3 is TGTGCCTGGAGTGTACGGGGGGCAGGTTACACCTTC.

This rearrangement joins TRBV15 to TRBJ2-3, with D tentatively TRBD1 (6 bases). The CDR3 sequence is 13 residues long. Trimming left V 2 bases short and J 15 bases short, with 18 bases between. Germline V gene sequence: CDR1 LNHNV, CDR2 YYDKDF (reference sequence). The CDR3 region has the DNA TGTGCCACCAGCAGACCTAGTGACAGGCAGGAATATTTT. Encoded protein: CATSRPSDRQEYF.

Written as DNA, the CDR3 is TGTGCCATCAGTGAGTCGGGGAGACCTGAAGCTTTCTTT. Protein: CAISESGRPEAFF. V usage is TRBV10-3 and J usage is TRBJ1-1; the D is unclear. CDR1 and CDR2 (germline): ENHRY, SYGVKD. The CDR3 extends over 13 amino acids. The V gene lost 0 bases and the J gene lost 6 bases, with 8 bases spanning the gap.